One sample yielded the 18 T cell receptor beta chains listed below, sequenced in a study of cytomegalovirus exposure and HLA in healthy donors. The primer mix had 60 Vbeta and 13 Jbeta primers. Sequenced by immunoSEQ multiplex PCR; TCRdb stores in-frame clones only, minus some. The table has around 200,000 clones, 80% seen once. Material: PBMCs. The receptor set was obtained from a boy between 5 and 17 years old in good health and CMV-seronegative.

DNA of the CDR3: TGTGCCAGCGGCCAGAGGCAGGGGGGCACCTACAATGAGCAGTTCTTC. Translated, it gives CASGQRQGGTYNEQFF. The gene calls are TRBV11-3 and TRBJ2-1, with a weak D call TRBD1 (7 bases). V was pared by 8 bases and J by 2 bases, with 19 bases between. The germline V gene has CDR1 SGHNT and CDR2 YENEEA. This CDR3 is built from 16 residues.

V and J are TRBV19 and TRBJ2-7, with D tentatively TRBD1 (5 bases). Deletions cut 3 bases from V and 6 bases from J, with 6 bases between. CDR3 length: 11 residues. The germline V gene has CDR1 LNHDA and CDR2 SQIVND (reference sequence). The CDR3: CASSMGREQYF. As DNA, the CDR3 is TGTGCCAGTAGTATGGGGCGCGAGCAGTACTTC. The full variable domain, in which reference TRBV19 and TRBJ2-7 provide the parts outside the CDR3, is DGGITQSPKYLFRKEGQNVTLSCEQNLNHDAMYWYRQDPGQGLRLIYYSQIVNDFQKGDIAEGYSVSREKKESFPLTVTSAQKNPTAFYLCASSMGREQYFGPGTRLTVT.

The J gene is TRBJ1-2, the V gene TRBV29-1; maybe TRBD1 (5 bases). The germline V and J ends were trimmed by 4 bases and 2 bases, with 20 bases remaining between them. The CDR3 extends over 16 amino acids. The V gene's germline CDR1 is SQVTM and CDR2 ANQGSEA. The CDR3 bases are TGCAGCGTTGCGGGTCGGCAGGGAATTGTAAACTATGGCTACACCTTC. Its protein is CSVAGRQGIVNYGYTF.

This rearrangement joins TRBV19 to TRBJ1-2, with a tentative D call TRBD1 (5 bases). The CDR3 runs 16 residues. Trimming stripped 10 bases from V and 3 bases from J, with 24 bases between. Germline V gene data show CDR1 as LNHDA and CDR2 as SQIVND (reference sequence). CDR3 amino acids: CATVPSGLRKDYGYTF. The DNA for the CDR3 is TGTGCCACCGTCCCGTCAGGGCTAAGGAAGGACTATGGCTACACCTTC.

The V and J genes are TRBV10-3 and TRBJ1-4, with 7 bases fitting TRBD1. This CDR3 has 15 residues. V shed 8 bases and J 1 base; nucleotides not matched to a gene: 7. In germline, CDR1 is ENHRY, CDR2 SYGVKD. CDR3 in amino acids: CAIAQSGGTNEKLFF. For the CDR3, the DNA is TGTGCCATCGCCCAATCAGGGGGAACTAATGAAAAACTGTTTTTT.

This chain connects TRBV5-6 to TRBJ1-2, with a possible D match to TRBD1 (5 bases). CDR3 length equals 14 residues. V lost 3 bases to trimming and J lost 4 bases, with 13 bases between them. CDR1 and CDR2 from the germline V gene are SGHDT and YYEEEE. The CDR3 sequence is CASSSKLTAYGYTF. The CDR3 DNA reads TGTGCCAGCAGCTCCAAACTGACAGCCTATGGCTACACCTTC.

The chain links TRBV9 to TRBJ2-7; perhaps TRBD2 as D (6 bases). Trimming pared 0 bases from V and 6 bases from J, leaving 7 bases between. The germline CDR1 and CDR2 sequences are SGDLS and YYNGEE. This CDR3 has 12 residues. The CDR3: CASSVVEGEQYF. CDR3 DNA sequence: TGTGCCAGCAGCGTAGTGGAGGGCGAGCAGTACTTC.

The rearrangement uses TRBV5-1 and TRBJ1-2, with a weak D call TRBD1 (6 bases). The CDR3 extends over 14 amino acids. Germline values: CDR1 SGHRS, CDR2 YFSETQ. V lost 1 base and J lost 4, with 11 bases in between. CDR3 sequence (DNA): TGCGCCAGCAGCTTGTCCGGACAGAGCTATGGCTACACCTTC. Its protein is CASSLSGQSYGYTF. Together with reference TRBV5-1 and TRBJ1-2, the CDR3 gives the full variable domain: KAGVTQTPRYLIKTRGQQVTLSCSPISGHRSVSWYQQTPGQGLQFLFEYFSETQRNKGNFPGRFSGRQFSNSRSEMNVSTLELGDSALYLCASSLSGQSYGYTFGSGTRLTVV.

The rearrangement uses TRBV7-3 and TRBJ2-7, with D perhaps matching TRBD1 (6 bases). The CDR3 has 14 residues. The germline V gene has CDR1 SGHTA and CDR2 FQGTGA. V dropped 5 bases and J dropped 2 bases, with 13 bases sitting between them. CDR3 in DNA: TGTGCCAGCAGCAAAAGCCACAGGGCCTACGAGCAGTACTTC. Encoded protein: CASSKSHRAYEQYF.

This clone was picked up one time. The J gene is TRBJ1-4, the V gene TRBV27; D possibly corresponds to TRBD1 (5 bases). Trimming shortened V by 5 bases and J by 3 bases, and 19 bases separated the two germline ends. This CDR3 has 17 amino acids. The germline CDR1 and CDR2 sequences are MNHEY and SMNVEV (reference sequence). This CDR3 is CASSRWGDLWANEKLFF. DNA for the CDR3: TGTGCCAGCAGTCGATGGGGGGACCTGTGGGCTAATGAAAAACTGTTTTTT.

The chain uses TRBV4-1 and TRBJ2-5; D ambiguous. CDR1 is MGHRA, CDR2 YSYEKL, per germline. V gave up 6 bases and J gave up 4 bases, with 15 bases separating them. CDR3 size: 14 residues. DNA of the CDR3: TGCGCCAGCAGACTCCGCCAAGATTCAGAGACCCAGTACTTC. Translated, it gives CASRLRQDSETQYF.

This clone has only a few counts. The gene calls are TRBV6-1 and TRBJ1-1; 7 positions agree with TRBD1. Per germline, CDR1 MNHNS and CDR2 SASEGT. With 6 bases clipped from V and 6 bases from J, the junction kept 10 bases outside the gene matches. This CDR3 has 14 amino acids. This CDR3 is CASRPQTGRAEAFF. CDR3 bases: TGTGCCAGCAGGCCACAGACAGGGCGGGCTGAAGCTTTCTTT.

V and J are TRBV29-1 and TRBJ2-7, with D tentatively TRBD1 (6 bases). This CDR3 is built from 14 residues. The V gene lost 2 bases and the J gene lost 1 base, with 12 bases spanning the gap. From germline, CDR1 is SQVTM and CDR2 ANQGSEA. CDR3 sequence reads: CSVERQGLSYEQYF. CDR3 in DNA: TGCAGCGTTGAAAGGCAGGGGTTATCCTACGAGCAGTACTTC.

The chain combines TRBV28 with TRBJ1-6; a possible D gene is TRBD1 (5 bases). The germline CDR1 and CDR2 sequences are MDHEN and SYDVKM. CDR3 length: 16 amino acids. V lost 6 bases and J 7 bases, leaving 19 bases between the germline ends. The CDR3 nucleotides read TGTGCCAGCAGGACAGTTAGCTTTGGAAGAAATTCACCCCTCCACTTT. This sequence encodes CASRTVSFGRNSPLHF.

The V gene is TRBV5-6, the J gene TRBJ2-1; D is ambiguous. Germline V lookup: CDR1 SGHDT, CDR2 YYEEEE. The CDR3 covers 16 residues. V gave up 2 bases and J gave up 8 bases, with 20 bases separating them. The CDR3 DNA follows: TGTGCCAGCAGCTTTAGCAAGAATCGGAGATTCGATGAGCAGTTCTTC. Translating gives CASSFSKNRRFDEQFF.

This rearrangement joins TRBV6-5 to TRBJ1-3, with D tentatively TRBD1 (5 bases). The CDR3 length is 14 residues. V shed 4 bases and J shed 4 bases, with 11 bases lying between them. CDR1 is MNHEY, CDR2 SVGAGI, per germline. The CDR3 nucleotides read TGTGCCAGCAGTTTCGGCGGGGCCGGAAACACCATATATTTT. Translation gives CASSFGGAGNTIYF.

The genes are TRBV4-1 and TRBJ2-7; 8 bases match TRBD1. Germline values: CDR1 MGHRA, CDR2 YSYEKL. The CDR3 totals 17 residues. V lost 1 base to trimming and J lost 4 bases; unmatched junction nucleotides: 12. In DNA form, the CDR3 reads TGCGCCAGCAGCCAAGGACGACAGGGGCCGATGGGGTACGAGCAGTACTTC. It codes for CASSQGRQGPMGYEQYF.

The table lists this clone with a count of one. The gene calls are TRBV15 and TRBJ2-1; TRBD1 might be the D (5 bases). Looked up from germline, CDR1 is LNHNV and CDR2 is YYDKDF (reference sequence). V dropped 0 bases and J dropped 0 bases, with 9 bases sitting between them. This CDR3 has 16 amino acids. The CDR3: CATSRDRASSYNEQFF. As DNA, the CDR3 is TGTGCCACCAGCAGAGACAGGGCTAGCTCCTACAATGAGCAGTTCTTC.